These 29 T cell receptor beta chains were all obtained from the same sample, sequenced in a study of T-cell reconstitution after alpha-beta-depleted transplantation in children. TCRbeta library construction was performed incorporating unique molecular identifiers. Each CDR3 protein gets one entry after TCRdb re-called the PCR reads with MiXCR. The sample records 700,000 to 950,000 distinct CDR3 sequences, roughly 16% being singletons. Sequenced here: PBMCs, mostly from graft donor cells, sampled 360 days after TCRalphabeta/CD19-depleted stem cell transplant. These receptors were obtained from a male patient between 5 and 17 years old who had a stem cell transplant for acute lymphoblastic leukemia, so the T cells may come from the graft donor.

CDR3 DNA: TGTGCCAGCAGCTTAGAGAGAGGGCAGACAGGCCACAGGGGTGAAAAACTGTTTTTT. It codes for CASSLERGQTGHRGEKLFF. The rearrangement joins TRBV11-2 to TRBJ1-4, with 7 bases aligning to TRBD1. The CDR3 has 19 residues. Trimming took 0 bases from V and 7 from J; bases not matched to a gene: 17. Looked up from germline, CDR1 is SGHAT and CDR2 is FQNNGV.

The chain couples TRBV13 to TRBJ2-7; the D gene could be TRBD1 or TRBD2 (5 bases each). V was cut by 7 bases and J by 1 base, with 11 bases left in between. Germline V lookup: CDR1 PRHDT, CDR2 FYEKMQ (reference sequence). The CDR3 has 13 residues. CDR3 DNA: TGTGCCAGCACGGGACCGGAGTCCTACGAGCAGTACTTC. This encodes CASTGPESYEQYF.

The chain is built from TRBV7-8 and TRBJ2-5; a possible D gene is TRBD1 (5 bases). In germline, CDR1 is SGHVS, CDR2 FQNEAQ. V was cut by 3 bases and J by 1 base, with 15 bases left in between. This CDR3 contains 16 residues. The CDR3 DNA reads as TGTGCCAGCAGCTTGATTGGAACACAGGCCCAAGAGACCCAGTACTTC. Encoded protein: CASSLIGTQAQETQYF.

CDR3 bases: TGCGCCAGCAGCCCACAAACAGGGATCTCCTACGAGCAGTACTTC. It is translated as CASSPQTGISYEQYF. The rearrangement links TRBV5-1 to TRBJ2-7, with D possibly being TRBD1 (6 bases). CDR3 length: 15 residues. CDR1 is SGHRS and CDR2 is YFSETQ in the germline V gene. Trimming left V 4 bases short and J 0 bases short, with 14 bases between.

The CDR3 sequence is CATEPTGATNEKLFF. CDR3 coding DNA: TGTGCCACCGAACCTACAGGCGCAACTAATGAAAAACTGTTTTTT. V gene TRBV15 combines with J gene TRBJ1-4; D is possibly TRBD1 (5 bases). Germline values: CDR1 LNHNV, CDR2 YYDKDF (reference sequence). The CDR3 length is 15 residues. V was shortened by 8 bases and J by 0 bases, with 13 bases between the two germline ends.

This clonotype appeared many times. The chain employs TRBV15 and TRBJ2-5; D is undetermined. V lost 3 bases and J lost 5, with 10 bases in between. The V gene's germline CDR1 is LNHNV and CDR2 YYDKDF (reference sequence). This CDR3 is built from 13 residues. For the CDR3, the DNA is TGTGCCACCAGCAGGGCCCCCGCGGAGACCCAGTACTTC. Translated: CATSRAPAETQYF.

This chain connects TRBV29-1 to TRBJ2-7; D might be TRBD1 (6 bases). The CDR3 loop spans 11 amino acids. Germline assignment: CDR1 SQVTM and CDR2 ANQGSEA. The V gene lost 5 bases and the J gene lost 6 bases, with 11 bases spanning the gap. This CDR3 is CSVPQGAEQYF. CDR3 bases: TGCAGCGTTCCACAGGGAGCCGAGCAGTACTTC.

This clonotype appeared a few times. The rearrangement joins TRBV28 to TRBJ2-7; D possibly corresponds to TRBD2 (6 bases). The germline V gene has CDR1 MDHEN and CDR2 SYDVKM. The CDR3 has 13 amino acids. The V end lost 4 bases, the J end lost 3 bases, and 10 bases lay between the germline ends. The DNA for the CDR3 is TGTGCCAGCAGTTGGCCGGGAGTCTACGAGCAGTACTTC. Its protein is CASSWPGVYEQYF.

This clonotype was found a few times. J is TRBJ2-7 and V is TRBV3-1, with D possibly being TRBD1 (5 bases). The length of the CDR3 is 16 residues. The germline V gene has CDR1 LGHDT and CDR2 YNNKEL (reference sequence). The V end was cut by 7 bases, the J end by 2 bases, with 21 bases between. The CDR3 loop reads CASMQFRWTRTYEQYF. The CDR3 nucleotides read TGTGCCAGCATGCAATTCAGGTGGACAAGGACCTACGAGCAGTACTTC.

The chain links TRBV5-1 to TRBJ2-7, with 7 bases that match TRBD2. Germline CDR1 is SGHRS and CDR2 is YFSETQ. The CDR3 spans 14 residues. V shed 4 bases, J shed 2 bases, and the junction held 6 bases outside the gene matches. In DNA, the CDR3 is TGCGCCAGCAGCCGGACTAGTAGCCCCTACGAGCAGTACTTC. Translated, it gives CASSRTSSPYEQYF. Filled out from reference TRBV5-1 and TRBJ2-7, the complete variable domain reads KAGVTQTPRYLIKTRGQQVTLSCSPISGHRSVSWYQQTPGQGLQFLFEYFSETQRNKGNFPGRFSGRQFSNSRSEMNVSTLELGDSALYLCASSRTSSPYEQYFGPGTRLTVT.

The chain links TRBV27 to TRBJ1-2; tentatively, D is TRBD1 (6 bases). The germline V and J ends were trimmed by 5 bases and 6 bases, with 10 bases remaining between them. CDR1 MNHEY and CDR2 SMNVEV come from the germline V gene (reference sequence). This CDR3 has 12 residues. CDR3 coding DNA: TGTGCCAGCAGTCCAAGGGGGGATGGCTACACCTTC. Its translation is CASSPRGDGYTF.

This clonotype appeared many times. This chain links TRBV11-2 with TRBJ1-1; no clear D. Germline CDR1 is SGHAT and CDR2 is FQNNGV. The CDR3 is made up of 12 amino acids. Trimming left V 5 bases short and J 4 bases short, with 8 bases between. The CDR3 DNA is TGTGCCAGCAGCGTCTTTCGCACTGAAGCTTTCTTT. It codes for CASSVFRTEAFF.

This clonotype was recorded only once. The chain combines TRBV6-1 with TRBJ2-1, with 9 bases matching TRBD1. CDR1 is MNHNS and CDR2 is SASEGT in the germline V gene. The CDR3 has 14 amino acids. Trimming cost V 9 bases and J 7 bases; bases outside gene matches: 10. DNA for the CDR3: TGTGCCAGAAGCCCGGGACAGGGCGATAATGAGCAGTTCTTC. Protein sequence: CARSPGQGDNEQFF.

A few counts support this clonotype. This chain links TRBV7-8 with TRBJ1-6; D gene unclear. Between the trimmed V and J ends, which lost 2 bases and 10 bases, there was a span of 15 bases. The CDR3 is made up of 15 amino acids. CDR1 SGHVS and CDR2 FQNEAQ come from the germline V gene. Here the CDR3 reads CASSLSDLSGSPLHF. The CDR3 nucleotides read TGTGCCAGCAGCTTATCGGACCTCTCCGGGTCACCCCTCCACTTT.

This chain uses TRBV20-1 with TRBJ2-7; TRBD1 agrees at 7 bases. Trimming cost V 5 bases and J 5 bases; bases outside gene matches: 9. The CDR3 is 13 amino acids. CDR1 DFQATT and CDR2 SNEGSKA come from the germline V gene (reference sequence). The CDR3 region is CSAPKPTGDEQYF. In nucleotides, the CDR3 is TGCAGTGCTCCTAAACCAACAGGGGACGAGCAGTACTTC.

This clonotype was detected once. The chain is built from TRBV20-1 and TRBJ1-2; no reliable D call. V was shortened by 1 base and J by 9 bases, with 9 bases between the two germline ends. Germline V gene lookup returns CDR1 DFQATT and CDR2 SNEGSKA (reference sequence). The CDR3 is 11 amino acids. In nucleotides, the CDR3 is TGCAGTGCTAGAGGGGCGAACAGCTACACCTTC. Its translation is CSARGANSYTF.

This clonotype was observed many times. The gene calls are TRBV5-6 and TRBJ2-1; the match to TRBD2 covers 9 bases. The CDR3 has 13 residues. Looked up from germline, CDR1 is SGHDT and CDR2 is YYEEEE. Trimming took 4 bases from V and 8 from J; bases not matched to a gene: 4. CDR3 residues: CASSHGLAYEQFF. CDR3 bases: TGTGCCAGCAGCCACGGACTAGCGTATGAGCAGTTCTTC.

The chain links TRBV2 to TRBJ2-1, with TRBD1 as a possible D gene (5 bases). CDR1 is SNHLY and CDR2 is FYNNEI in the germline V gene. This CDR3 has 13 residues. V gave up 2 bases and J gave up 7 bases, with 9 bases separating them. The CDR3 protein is CASSEWQGNEQFF. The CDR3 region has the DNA TGTGCCAGCAGTGAATGGCAGGGTAATGAGCAGTTCTTC.

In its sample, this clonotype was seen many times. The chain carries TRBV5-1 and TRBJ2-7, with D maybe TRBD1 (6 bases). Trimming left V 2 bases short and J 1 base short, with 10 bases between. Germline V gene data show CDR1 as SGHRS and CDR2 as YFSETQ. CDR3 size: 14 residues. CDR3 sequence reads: CASSFRTASYEQYF. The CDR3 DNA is TGCGCCAGCAGCTTCCGGACAGCTTCCTACGAGCAGTACTTC.

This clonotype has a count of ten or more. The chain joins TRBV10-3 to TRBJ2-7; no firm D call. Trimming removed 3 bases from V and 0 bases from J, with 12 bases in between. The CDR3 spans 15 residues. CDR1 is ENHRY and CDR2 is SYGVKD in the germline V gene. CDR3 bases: TGTGCCATCAGTGAAAGGAGACTGAACTCCTACGAGCAGTACTTC. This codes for CAISERRLNSYEQYF.

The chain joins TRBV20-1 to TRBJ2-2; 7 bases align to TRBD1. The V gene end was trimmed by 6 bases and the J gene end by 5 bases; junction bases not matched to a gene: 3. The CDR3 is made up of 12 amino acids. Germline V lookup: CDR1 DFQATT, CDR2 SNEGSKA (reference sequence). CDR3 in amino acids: CSAPTGTGELFF. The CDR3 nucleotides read TGCAGTGCGCCGACAGGGACCGGGGAGCTGTTTTTT.

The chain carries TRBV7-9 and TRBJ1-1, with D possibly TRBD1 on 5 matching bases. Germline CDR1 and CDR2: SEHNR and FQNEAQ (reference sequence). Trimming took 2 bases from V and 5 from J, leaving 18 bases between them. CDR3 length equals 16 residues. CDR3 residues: CASSLPLKGSETEAFF. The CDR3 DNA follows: TGTGCCAGCAGCTTACCATTAAAGGGGAGTGAAACTGAAGCTTTCTTT.

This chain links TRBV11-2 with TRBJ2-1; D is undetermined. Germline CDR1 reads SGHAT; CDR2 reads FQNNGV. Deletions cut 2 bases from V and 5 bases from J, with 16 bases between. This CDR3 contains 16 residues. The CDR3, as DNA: TGTGCCAGCAGCTTAAGGATTATAGGCCCCAACAATGAGCAGTTCTTC. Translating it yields CASSLRIIGPNNEQFF. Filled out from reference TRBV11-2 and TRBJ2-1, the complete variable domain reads EAGVAQSPRYKIIEKRQSVAFWCNPISGHATLYWYQQILGQGPKLLIQFQNNGVVDDSQLPKDRFSAERLKGVDSTLKIQPAKLEDSAVYLCASSLRIIGPNNEQFFGPGTRLTVL.

The CDR3 spells CATALSGRRDTQYF. DNA for the CDR3: TGTGCCACCGCGCTTTCAGGGCGTAGAGATACGCAGTATTTT. This chain connects TRBV24-1 to TRBJ2-3; D perhaps matches TRBD1 (5 bases). Per the germline V gene, CDR1 is KGHDR and CDR2 is SFDVKD. Trimming pared 9 bases from V and 5 bases from J, leaving 17 bases between. The CDR3 spans 14 residues.

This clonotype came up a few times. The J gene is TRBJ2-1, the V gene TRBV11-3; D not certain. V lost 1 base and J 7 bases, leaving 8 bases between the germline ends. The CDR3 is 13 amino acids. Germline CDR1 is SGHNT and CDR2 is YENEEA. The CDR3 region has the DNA TGTGCCAGCAGCTTAGGGTTCGCGAATGAGCAGTTCTTC. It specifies CASSLGFANEQFF.

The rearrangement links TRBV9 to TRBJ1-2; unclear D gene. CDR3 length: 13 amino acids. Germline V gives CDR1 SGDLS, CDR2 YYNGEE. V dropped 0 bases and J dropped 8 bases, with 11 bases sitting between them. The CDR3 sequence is CASSVVLGNGYTF. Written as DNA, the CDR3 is TGTGCCAGCAGCGTAGTTTTAGGGAACGGCTACACCTTC.

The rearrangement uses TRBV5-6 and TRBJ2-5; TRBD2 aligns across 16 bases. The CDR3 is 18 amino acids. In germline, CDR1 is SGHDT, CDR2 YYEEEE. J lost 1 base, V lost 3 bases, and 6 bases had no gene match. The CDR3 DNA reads TGTGCCAGCAGCTCGGGACTAGCGGGAGGGCCGGGCCAAGAGACCCAGTACTTC. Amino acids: CASSSGLAGGPGQETQYF.

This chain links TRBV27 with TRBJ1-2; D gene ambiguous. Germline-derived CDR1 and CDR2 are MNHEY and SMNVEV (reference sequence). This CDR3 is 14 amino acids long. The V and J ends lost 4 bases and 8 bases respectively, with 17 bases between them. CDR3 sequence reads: CASSSPGRRKGYTF. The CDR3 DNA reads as TGTGCCAGCAGTTCCCCAGGTCGGCGCAAAGGCTACACCTTC.

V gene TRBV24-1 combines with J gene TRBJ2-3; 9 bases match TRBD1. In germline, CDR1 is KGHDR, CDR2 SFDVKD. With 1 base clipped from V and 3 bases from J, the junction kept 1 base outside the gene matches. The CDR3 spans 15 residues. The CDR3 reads CATSDFGTGTDTQYF. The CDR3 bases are TGTGCCACCAGTGATTTTGGGACAGGGACAGATACGCAGTATTTT.